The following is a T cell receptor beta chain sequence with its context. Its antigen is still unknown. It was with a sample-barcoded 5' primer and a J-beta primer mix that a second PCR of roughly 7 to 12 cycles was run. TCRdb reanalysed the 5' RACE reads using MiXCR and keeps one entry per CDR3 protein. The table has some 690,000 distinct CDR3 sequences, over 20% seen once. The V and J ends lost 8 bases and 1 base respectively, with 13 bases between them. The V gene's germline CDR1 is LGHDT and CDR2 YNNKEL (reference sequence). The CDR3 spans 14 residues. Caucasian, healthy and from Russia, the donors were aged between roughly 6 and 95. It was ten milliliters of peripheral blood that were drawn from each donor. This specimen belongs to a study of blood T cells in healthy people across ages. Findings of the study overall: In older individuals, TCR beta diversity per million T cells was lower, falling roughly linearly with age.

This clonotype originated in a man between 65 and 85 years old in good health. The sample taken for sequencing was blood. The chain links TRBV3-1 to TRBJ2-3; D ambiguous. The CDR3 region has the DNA TGTGCCAGCGGCCTAAGATGGGGCACAGATACGCAGTATTTT. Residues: CASGLRWGTDTQYF.